This TCR beta chain was identified in a study of blood T cell repertoires in COVID-19 (TCRdb year 2020). In the study overall: Samples from collaborators originated in the United States, Italy and Spain and spanned both the acute and convalescent phases of COVID-19. The prospective study material was composed of cDNA or gDNA derived from T cells, B-cell-depleted T cells, or PBMCs. The dataset comprised deeply sampled blood TCRbeta repertoires from subjects exposed to, actively infected with, or recovered from COVID-19. The repertoires were released in a freely available public database intended as a resource for research on the immune response to SARS-CoV-2. Samples were obtained from the ongoing ImmuneRACE study (first 160 participants) and from 1,254 subjects provided by 6 global collaborators. Nearly every sample came with metadata listing a de-identified subject ID, COVID-19 status, age in years and sex. Where available, HLA class I and class II types were taken from metadata supplied by the sample provider and were not determined by assay-based typing. Study-level results and caveats: How much clinical and demographic metadata was included differed by source and by participant, and the metadata was provided uncurated.

From the germline V gene (reference sequence), CDR1 is SEHNR and CDR2 is FQNEAQ. Taken from cysteine to phenylalanine, the CDR3 has 11 residues. The retained sequence is limited to the CDR3, 33 bases, with the frame set at the first base. V and J lose 5 bases and 3 bases, and a span of 4 bases separates them. TCRbeta CDR3 regions were amplified from genomic DNA using the immunoSEQ Assay, a bias-controlled multiplex PCR. The paper's processing steps were these. Nucleated cell counts per sample were estimated from amplification of reference gene primers within the assay. Sequence reads were collapsed and filtered to measure the absolute abundance of every unique TCRbeta CDR3 rearrangement. For each sample, productive Simpson clonality was calculated by taking the square root of Simpson's diversity index across productive rearrangements. Sourced from immuneACCESS, this table was stored by TCRdb with only in-frame sequences that have V and J called. A share of the clones is absent; for the studies checked, an unresolved V gene accounts for under half, and the remainder has no known explanation. The V and J calls and clone size come from that table; D and trimming were worked out from the DNA. The sample table lists under 250,000 clones, around 87% of them with a count of one. 7.1% of the sample is taken by the ten largest.

In the case of this clone: The specificity of this receptor is unknown. No much larger clone is present one base from it, and per-base qualities are unavailable. Within the sample, other DNA sequences also encode this same CDR3.

Collaborating institutions collected whole blood in K2EDTA tubes following their own protocols. For TCRbeta analysis, collaborators shipped samples in one of three forms: frozen whole blood, isolated PBMCs, or DNA extracted from either of those sample types. The sequence was collected from a woman between 65 and 79 years old with active or convalescent COVID-19. The rearrangement joined TRBV7-9 to TRBJ1-1; the D gene remains uncertain. The sequenced sample was peripheral blood. The DNA reads TGTGCCAGCAGCCCCTACACTGAAGCTTTCTTT. Its coded protein is CASSPYTEAFF.